There are many counts of the clone carrying this T cell receptor (beta chain). From the RT-PCR reads, TCRdb called clonotypes with MiXCR, one entry per CDR3 protein. This table has 650,000 to 800,000 distinct CDR3 sequences, 14% appearing once. Sequenced: memory CD4+ T cells from blood. This receptor was obtained from a female donor in good health, serving as a healthy control.

The CDR3 DNA follows: TGTGCCAGCAGCTTCCGGGGACAAAGCACAGATACGCAGTATTTT. Translation: CASSFRGQSTDTQYF. The rearrangement links TRBV7-6 to TRBJ2-3, with D tentatively TRBD1 (6 bases). The germline V gene encodes CDR1 SGHVS and CDR2 FNYEAQ. V lost 3 bases to trimming and J lost 0 bases, with 10 bases between them. The length of the CDR3 is 15 residues.